This T cell receptor beta chain was sequenced for a study of blood T cell repertoires in COVID-19. Study-wide background: Sample material is recorded as cDNA or gDNA derived from T cells, B-cell-depleted T cells, or PBMCs.

Here immunoSEQ multiplex PCR was the method, and the copy in TCRdb shows in-frame clones only, minus some. This table holds roughly 70,000 clones, more than 60% found once. Deletions cut 2 bases from V and 5 bases from J, with 12 bases between. This CDR3 region has 14 residues. Germline V lookup: CDR1 SGHDN, CDR2 FVKESK. Sequencing was performed on peripheral blood. V is TRBV14 and J is TRBJ1-1; D remains unclear. The origin of this receptor is a man aged 55-75 years with acute or convalescent COVID-19. CDR3 residues: CASSQSPTGTEAFF. In nucleotides, the CDR3 is TGTGCCAGCAGCCAAAGCCCGACGGGGACTGAAGCTTTCTTT.